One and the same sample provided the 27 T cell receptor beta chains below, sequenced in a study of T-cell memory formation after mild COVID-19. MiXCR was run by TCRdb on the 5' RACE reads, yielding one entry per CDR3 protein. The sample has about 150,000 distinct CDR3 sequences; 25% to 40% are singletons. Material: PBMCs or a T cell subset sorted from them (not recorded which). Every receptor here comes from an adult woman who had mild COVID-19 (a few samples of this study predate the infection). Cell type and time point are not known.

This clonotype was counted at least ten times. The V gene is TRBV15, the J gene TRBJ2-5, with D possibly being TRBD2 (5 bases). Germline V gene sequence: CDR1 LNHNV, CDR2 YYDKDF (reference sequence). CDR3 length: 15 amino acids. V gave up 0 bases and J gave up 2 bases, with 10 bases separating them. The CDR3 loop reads CATSRDPGKQETQYF. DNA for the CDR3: TGTGCCACCAGCAGAGATCCCGGGAAACAAGAGACCCAGTACTTC. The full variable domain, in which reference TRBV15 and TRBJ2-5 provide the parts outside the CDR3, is DAMVIQNPRYQVTQFGKPVTLSCSQTLNHNVMYWYQQKSSQAPKLLFHYYDKDFNNEADTPDNFQSRRPNTSFCFLDIRSPGLGDTAMYLCATSRDPGKQETQYFGPGTRLLVL.

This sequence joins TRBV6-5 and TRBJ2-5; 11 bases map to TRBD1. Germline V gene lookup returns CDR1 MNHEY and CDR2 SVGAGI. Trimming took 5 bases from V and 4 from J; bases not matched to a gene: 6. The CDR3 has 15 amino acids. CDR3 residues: CASSRTGGYGETQYF. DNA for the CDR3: TGTGCCAGCAGTCGGACAGGGGGCTATGGAGAGACCCAGTACTTC.

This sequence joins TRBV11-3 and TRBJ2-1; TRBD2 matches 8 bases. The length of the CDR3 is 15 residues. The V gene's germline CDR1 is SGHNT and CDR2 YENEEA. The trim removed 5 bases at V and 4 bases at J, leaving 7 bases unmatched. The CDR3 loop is CASSEASGFYNEQFF. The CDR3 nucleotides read TGTGCCAGCAGCGAAGCTAGCGGGTTTTACAATGAGCAGTTCTTC.

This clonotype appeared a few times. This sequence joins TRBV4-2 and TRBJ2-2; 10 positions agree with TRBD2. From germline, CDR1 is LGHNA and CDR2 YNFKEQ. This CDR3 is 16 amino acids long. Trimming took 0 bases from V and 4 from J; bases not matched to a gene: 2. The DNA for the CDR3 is TGTGCCAGCAGCCAAGAGAGCGGGAGGGCCACCGGGGAGCTGTTTTTT. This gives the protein CASSQESGRATGELFF.

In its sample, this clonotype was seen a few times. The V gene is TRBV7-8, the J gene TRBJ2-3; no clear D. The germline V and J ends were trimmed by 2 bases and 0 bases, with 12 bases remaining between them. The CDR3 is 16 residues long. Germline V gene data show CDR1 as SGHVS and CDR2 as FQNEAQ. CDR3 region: CASSLLETTSTDTQYF. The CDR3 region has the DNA TGTGCCAGCAGCTTACTAGAGACCACTAGCACAGATACGCAGTATTTT. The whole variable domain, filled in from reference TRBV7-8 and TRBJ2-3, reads GAGVSQSPRYKVAKRGQDVALRCDPISGHVSLFWYQQALGQGPEFLTYFQNEAQLDKSGLPSDRFFAERPEGSVSTLKIQRTQQEDSAVYLCASSLLETTSTDTQYFGPGTRLTVL.

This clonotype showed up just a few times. The CDR3 here is CAGSAIAGGLDEQFF. CDR3 DNA sequence: TGTGCCGGGTCGGCTATAGCGGGAGGGTTAGATGAGCAGTTCTTC. The V call is TRBV12-3 or TRBV12-4, the J call TRBJ2-1, with 11 bases aligning to TRBD2. The CDR3 has 15 residues. V was pared by 11 bases and J by 8 bases, with 14 bases of the junction left unmatched.

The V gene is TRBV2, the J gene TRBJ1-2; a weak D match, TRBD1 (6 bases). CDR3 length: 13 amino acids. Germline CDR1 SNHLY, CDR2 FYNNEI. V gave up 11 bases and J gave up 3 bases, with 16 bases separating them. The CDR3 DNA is TGTGCCGGCCAAACAGGGTCGCACTATGGCTACACCTTC. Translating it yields CAGQTGSHYGYTF.

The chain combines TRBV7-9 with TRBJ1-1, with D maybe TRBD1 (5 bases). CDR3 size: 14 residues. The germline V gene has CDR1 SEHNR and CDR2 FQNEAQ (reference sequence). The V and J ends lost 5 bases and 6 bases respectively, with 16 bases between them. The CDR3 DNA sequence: TGTGCCAGCAGCCCCCAGGGCGGGACCCCTGAAGCTTTCTTT. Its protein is CASSPQGGTPEAFF.

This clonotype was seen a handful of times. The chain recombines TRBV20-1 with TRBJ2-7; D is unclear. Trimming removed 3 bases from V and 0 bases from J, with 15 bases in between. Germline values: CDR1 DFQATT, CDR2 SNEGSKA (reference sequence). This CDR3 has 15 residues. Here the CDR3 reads CSASIRADGSYEQYF. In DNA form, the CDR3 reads TGCAGTGCTAGTATTCGGGCGGACGGCTCCTACGAGCAGTACTTC.

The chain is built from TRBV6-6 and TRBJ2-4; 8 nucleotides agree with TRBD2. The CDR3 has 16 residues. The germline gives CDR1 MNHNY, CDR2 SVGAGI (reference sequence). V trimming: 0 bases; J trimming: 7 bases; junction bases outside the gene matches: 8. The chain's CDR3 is CASSYSERGPGNIQYF. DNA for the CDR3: TGTGCCAGCAGTTACTCAGAGCGGGGGCCCGGTAACATTCAGTACTTC.

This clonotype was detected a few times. This CDR3 reads CASGLTGTYEQYF. The CDR3 bases are TGTGCCAGCGGCTTAACCGGAACCTACGAGCAGTACTTC. This chain uses TRBV27 with TRBJ2-7, with D uncertain. This CDR3 has 13 amino acids. Trimming removed 8 bases at V and 2 bases at J, with 13 bases between. Looked up from germline, CDR1 is MNHEY and CDR2 is SMNVEV (reference sequence).

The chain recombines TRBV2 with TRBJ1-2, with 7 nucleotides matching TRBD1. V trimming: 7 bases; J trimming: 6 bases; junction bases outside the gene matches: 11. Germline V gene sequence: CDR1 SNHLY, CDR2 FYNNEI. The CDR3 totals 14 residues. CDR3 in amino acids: CASTGLQGINGYTF. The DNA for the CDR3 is TGTGCCAGCACGGGACTACAGGGGATTAATGGCTACACCTTC. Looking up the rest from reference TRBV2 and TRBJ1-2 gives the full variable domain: EPEVTQTPSHQVTQMGQEVILRCVPISNHLYFYWYRQILGQKVEFLVSFYNNEISEKSEIFDDQFSVERPDGSNFTLKIRSTKLEDSAMYFCASTGLQGINGYTFGSGTRLTVV.

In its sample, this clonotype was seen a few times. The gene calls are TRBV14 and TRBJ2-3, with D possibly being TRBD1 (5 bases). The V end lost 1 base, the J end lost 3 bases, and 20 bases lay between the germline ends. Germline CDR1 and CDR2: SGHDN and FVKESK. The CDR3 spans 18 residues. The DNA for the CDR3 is TGTGCCAGCAGCCAAGCGCCCCGCCTTGGCCCAGGGACAGATACGCAGTATTTT. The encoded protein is CASSQAPRLGPGTDTQYF.

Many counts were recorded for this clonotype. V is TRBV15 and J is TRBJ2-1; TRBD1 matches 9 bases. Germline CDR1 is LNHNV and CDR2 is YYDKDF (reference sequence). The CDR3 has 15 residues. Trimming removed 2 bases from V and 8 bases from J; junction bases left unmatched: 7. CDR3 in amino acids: CATSRPRTGAHEQFF. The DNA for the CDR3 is TGTGCCACCAGCAGACCGCGGACAGGGGCCCATGAGCAGTTCTTC.

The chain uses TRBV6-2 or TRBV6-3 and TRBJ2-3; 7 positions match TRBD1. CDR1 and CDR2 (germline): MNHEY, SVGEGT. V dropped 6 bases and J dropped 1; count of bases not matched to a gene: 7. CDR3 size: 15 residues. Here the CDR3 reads CASRRRTGGTDTQYF. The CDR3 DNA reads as TGTGCCAGCAGACGGAGGACAGGTGGCACAGATACGCAGTATTTT.

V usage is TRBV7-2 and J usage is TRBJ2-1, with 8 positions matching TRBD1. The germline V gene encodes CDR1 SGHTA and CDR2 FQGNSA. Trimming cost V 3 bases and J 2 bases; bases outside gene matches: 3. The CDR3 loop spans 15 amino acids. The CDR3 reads CASSLDRVAYNEQFF. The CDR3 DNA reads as TGTGCCAGCAGCTTGGACAGGGTCGCCTACAATGAGCAGTTCTTC.

The CDR3 DNA follows: TGTGCCAGCAGCCCTACAATGTATGAGCAGTTCTTC. Translating it yields CASSPTMYEQFF. The chain employs TRBV7-9 and TRBJ2-1; no clear D gene. With 5 bases removed from V and 8 bases from J, the gap between germline ends came to 10 bases. CDR1 is SEHNR, CDR2 FQNEAQ, per germline (reference sequence). The CDR3 is made up of 12 amino acids.

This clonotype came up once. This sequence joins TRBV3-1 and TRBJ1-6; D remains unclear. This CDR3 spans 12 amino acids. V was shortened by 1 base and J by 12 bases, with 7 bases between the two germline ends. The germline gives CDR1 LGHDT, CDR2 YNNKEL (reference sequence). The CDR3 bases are TGTGCCAGCAGCCAAGTTACCCTACCCCTCCACTTT. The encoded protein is CASSQVTLPLHF. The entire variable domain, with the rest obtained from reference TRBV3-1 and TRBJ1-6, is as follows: DTAVSQTPKYLVTQMGNDKSIKCEQNLGHDTMYWYKQDSKKFLKIMFSYNNKELIINETVPNRFSPKSPDKAHLNLHINSLELGDSAVYFCASSQVTLPLHFGNGTRLTVT.

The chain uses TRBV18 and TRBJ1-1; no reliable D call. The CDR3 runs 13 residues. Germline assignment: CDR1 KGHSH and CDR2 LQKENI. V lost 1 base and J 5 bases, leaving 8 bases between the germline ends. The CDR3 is CASSPLFRTEAFF. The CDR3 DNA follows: TGTGCCAGCTCACCACTCTTCAGGACTGAAGCTTTCTTT.

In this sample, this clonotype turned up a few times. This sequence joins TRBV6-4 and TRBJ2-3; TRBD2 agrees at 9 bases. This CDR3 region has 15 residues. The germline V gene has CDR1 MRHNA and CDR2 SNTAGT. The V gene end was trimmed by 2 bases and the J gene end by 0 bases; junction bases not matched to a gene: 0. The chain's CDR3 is CASSDGTSSTDTQYF. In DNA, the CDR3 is TGTGCCAGCAGTGACGGGACTAGCAGCACAGATACGCAGTATTTT.

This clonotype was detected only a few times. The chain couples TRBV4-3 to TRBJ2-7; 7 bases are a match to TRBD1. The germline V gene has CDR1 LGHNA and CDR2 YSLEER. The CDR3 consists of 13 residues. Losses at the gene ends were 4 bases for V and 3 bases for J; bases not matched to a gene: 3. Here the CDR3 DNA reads TGCGCCAGCAGCCGCGGACAGGACTACGAGCAGTACTTC. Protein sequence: CASSRGQDYEQYF.

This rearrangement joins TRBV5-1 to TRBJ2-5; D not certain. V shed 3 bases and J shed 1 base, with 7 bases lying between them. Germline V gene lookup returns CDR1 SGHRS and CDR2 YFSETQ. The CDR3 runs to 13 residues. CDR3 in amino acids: CASSSTFQETQYF. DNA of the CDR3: TGCGCCAGCAGCTCGACTTTCCAAGAGACCCAGTACTTC.

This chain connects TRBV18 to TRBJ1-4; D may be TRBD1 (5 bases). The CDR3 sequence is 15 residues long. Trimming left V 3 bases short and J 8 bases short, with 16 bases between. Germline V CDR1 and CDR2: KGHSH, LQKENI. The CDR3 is CASSPSRESQEKLFF. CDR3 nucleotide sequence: TGTGCCAGCTCACCGTCCAGGGAGTCACAAGAAAAACTGTTTTTT. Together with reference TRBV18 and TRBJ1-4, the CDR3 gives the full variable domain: NAGVMQNPRHLVRRRGQEARLRCSPMKGHSHVYWYRQLPEEGLKFMVYLQKENIIDESGMPKERFSAEFPKEGPSILRIQQVVRGDSAAYFCASSPSRESQEKLFFGSGTQLSVL.

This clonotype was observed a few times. CDR3 bases: TGTGCCAGCAGCTTAGTGTCGGGGGCGAGCACAGATACGCAGTATTTT. Translation gives CASSLVSGASTDTQYF. The chain employs TRBV11-3 and TRBJ2-3, with D perhaps given as TRBD1 or TRBD2 (6 bases each). Trimming shortened V by 1 base and J by 0 bases, and 11 bases separated the two germline ends. Germline V gene data show CDR1 as SGHNT and CDR2 as YENEEA. CDR3 length: 16 amino acids.

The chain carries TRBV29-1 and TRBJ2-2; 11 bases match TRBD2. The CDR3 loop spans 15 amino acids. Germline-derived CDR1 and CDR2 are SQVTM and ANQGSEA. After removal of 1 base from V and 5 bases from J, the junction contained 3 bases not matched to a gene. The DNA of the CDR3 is TGCAGCGTTGAAGTAGCGGGAGGGAGAACCGGGGAGCTGTTTTTT. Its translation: CSVEVAGGRTGELFF.

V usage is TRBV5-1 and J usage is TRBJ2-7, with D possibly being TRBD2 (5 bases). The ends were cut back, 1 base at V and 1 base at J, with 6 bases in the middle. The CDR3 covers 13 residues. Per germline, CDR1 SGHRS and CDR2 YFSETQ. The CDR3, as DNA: TGCGCCAGCAGCTTGAGGGAGTCCTACGAGCAGTACTTC. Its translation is CASSLRESYEQYF.

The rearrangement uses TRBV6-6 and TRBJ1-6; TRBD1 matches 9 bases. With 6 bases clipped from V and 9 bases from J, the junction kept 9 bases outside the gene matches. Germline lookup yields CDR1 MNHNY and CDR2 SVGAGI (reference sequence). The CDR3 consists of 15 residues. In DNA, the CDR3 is TGTGCCAGCAGAGGGAGGACAGGGGATATTTCACCCCTCCACTTT. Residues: CASRGRTGDISPLHF.